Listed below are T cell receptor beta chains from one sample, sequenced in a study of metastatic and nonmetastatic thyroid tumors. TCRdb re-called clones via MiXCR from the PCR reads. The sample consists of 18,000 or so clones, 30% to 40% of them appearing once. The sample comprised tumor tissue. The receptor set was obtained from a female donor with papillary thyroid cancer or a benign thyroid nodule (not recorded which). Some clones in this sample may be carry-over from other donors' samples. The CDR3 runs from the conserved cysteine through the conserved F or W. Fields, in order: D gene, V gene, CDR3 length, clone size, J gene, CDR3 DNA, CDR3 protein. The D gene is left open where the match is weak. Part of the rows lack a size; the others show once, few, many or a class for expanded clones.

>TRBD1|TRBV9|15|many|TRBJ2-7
TGTGCCAGCAGCGTAGCGCCACAGGGGACCTACGAGCAGTACTTC
CASSVAPQGTYEQYF
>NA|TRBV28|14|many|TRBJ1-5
TGTGCCAGCAGTTTCGACGGGCCTCATCAGCCCCAGCATTTT
CASSFDGPHQPQHF
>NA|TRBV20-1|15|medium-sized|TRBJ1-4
TGCAGTGCTAGACCTCGGGTACTCCGGGGTGAAAAACTGTTTTTT
CSARPRVLRGEKLFF
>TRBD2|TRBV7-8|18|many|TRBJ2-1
TGTGCCAGCAGCATCTCCTCGACTAGCGGGAGACTATACAATGAGCAGTTCTTC
CASSISSTSGRLYNEQFF
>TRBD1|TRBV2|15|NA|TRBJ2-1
TGTGCCAGCAGTGAAAAACAGGGGGGTTACAATGAGCAGTTCTTC
CASSEKQGGYNEQFF
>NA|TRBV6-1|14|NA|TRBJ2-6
TGTGCCAGCAGTGTGGTCTCTGGGGCCAACGTCCTGACTTTC
CASSVVSGANVLTF
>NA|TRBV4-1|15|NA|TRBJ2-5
TGCGCCAGCAGCCAAGATTTGCTTCTACAAGAGACCCAGTACTTC
CASSQDLLLQETQYF
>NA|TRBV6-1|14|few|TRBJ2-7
TGTGCCAGCAGGACCGGGACAAGCTCCTACGAGCAGTACTTC
CASRTGTSSYEQYF
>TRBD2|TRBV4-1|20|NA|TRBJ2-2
TGCGCCAGCAGCCAAGGGGAGGGGGTGCGGGAGGGCCGTGACACCGGGGAGCTGTTTTTT
CASSQGEGVREGRDTGELFF
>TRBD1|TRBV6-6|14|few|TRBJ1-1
TGTGCCAGCAGTTACTCAAGTCTGGACAGGGGGCGATTCTTT
CASSYSSLDRGRFF
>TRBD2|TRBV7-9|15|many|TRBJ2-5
TGTGCCAGCAGCAAGACTAGCGGGAGTACGGAGACCCAGTACTTC
CASSKTSGSTETQYF
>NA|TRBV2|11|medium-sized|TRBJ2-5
TGTGCCAGCAGTGACCGAGAGACCCAGTACTTC
CASSDRETQYF
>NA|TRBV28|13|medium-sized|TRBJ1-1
TGTGCCAGCAGCCGGGGCAGAATCGCTGAAGCTTTCTTT
CASSRGRIAEAFF
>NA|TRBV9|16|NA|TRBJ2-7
TGTGCAAGCAGCCCACAGGCTATCGGGAGTGGTTACGAGCAGAACTTC
CASSPQAIGSGYEQNF
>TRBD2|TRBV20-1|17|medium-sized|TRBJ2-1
TGCAGTGCTAGAGATCCTCCCCCAGCGGGAGACGTCAATGAGCAGTTCTTC
CSARDPPPAGDVNEQFF
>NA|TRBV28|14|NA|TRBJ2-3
TGTGCCAGCAGTCCGTCGGGTGGCACAGATACGCAGTATTTT
CASSPSGGTDTQYF
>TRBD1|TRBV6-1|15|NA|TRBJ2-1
TGTGCCAGCAGTGAAGCCCGGACAGGGGGGAATGAGCAGTTCTTC
CASSEARTGGNEQFF
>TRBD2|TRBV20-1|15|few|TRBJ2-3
TGCAGTACCGGAGGACTAGCTGGAGGGACAGATACGCAGTATTTT
CSTGGLAGGTDTQYF
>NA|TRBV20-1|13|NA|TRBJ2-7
TGCAGTGCTAGTCTCGAGGTCACCTACGAGCAGTACTTC
CSASLEVTYEQYF
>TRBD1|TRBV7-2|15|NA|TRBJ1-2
TGTGCCAGCAGCGGGGGGGACAGGGTTCACTATGGCTACACCTTC
CASSGGDRVHYGYTF
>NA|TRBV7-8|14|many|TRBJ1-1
TGTGCCAGCAGCTTAGTAGGGACGGGCACTGAAGCTTTCTTT
CASSLVGTGTEAFF
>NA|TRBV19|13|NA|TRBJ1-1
TGTGCCAGTAGCGGGGCACCGGGCACTGAAGCTTTCTTT
CASSGAPGTEAFF
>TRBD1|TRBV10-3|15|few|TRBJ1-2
TGTGCCACCTCCCCGGGACAGAGAACTAACTATGGCTACACCTTC
CATSPGQRTNYGYTF
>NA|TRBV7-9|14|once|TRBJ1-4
TGTGCCAGCAGTCAACAGAACACTAATGAAAAACTGTTTTTT
CASSQQNTNEKLFF
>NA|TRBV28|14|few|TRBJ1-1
TGTGCCAGTTTACAGGGCGGTATGTGGGCTGGGGCTTTCTTT
CASLQGGMWAGAFF
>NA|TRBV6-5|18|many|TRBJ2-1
TGTGCCAGCAGTCCTCGCGTTGGGGGAGCGTTAAAGAACAATGAGCAGTTCTTC
CASSPRVGGALKNNEQFF
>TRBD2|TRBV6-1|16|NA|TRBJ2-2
TGTGCCAGCAGTTGGAGGCGGGAGGGCCTTGGCGGGGAGCTGTTTTTT
CASSWRREGLGGELFF
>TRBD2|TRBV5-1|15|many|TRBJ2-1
TGCGCCAGCAGCTCGGCCATAGCGGGGGACAATGAGCAGTTCTTC
CASSSAIAGDNEQFF
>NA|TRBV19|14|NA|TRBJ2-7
TGTGCCACTGCACAAGACCCGACGGGGGACGAGCAGTACTTC
CATAQDPTGDEQYF
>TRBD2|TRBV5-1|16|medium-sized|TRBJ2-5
TGCGCCAGCAGCTCGCTTGCGGGAGGCAACCAAGAGACCCAGTACTTC
CASSSLAGGNQETQYF
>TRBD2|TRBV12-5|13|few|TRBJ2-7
TGTGCTAGTCAGGCTAGCGGGTCCTACGAGCAGTACTTC
CASQASGSYEQYF
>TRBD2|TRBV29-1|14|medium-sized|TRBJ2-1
TGCAGCGTTGAAGGGACTAGCGGGAGCAATGAGCAGTTCTTC
CSVEGTSGSNEQFF
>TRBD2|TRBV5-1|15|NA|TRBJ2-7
TGCGCCAGCAGCTACTATAGCGGGAGGGGGAACGAGCAGTACTTC
CASSYYSGRGNEQYF
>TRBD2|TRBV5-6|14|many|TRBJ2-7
TGTGCCAGCAGCCTGGGACTAGCGGGAAGCGAGCAGTACTTC
CASSLGLAGSEQYF